These T cell receptor beta chains were read from a single sample in a study of control samples from healthy donors and cancer patients. The repertoire was sequenced with immunoSEQ multiplex PCR; TCRdb's copy has only in-frame clones and lacks some. This table holds about 190,000 clones, approximately 91% found once. The sample was blood. Receptors originate from a man aged 25 to 40 in good health. CDR3s include the opening cysteine and the closing phenylalanine or tryptophan. Each record gives: CDR3 DNA, CDR3 protein, J gene, D gene, clone size, V gene. The D gene is left open where the match is weak. Clone size is not always given. Where it is, it says once, few, many or a class for expanded clones.

DNA: TGTGCCAGCAGTTCTCAGGGTTACACTGAAGCTTTCTTT
CDR3: CASSSQGYTEAFF
J: TRBJ1-1
D: -
size: -
V: TRBV6-5

DNA: TGTGCCAGCAGCCCCGCCGGGACCGCTTCATCACCCCTCCACTTT
CDR3: CASSPAGTASSPLHF
J: TRBJ1-6
D: -
size: -
V: TRBV6-2/TRBV6-3

DNA: TGCGCCAGCAGCTTGGGTGGACAGTATGAGCCCCAGCATTTT
CDR3: CASSLGGQYEPQHF
J: TRBJ1-5
D: -
size: -
V: TRBV5-1

DNA: TGTGCCAGCAGCCAAAATCCCGGGGAGCTGTTTTTT
CDR3: CASSQNPGELFF
J: TRBJ2-2
D: -
size: -
V: TRBV3-1/TRBV3-2

DNA: TGTGCCATTAGCCGGGGTGAGAACACTGAAGCTTTCTTT
CDR3: CAISRGENTEAFF
J: TRBJ1-1
D: -
size: -
V: TRBV19

DNA: TGTGCTAGTTCCAGGGGACAAAGGCCTGAAGCTTTCTTT
CDR3: CASSRGQRPEAFF
J: TRBJ1-1
D: -
size: -
V: TRBV12-5

DNA: TGTGCCAGTAGTATATCGAGCTCCTACAATGAGCAGTTCTTC
CDR3: CASSISSSYNEQFF
J: TRBJ2-1
D: -
size: -
V: TRBV19

DNA: TGTGCCAGCAGCTTGGACGGGACAGCGACAGATACGCAGTATTTT
CDR3: CASSLDGTATDTQYF
J: TRBJ2-3
D: TRBD1
size: -
V: TRBV5-8

DNA: TGTGCCAGTAGTAGCGGATTAGGCACTGAAGCTTTCTTT
CDR3: CASSSGLGTEAFF
J: TRBJ1-1
D: -
size: -
V: TRBV19

DNA: TGTGCCAGCACCCCTCGGGTTGGACCCAGTCTTGTGGACACTGAAGCTTTCTTT
CDR3: CASTPRVGPSLVDTEAFF
J: TRBJ1-1
D: -
size: -
V: TRBV7-9

DNA: TGTGCCACCAGCAGACCACCCTTCGGGGTCTACGAGCAGTACTTC
CDR3: CATSRPPFGVYEQYF
J: TRBJ2-7
D: -
size: -
V: TRBV15

DNA: TGTGCCAGTAGTATCGGTGGTTTTAGCTCCTACAATGAGCAGTTCTTC
CDR3: CASSIGGFSSYNEQFF
J: TRBJ2-1
D: -
size: -
V: TRBV19

DNA: TGTGCCAGTAGTAAGGGCCACAGCTCCTACGAGCAGTACTTC
CDR3: CASSKGHSSYEQYF
J: TRBJ2-7
D: -
size: -
V: TRBV19

DNA: TGTGCCAGCAGCGCCGTACTGGGGCAGCCCCAGCATTTT
CDR3: CASSAVLGQPQHF
J: TRBJ1-5
D: -
size: once
V: TRBV9

DNA: TGTGCCAGCAGTTCCCGGGACTTCTCCTACAATGAGCAGTTCTTC
CDR3: CASSSRDFSYNEQFF
J: TRBJ2-1
D: -
size: -
V: TRBV6-5

DNA: TGTGAACCTGGGACAGGGGTGTACGAGCAGTACTTC
CDR3: CEPGTGVYEQYF
J: TRBJ2-7
D: TRBD1
size: -
V: TRBV12-3/TRBV12-4